Listed below are T cell receptor beta chains from one sample, sequenced in a study of blood T cell repertoires in COVID-19. Method: immunoSEQ multiplex PCR; TCRdb's copy keeps in-frame clones and lacks some. This sample has 160,000 or so clones, with about 81% found just once. The sample taken for sequencing was peripheral blood. Receptors were obtained from a human donor in a cohort sampled during active COVID-19. Both conserved end residues are part of each CDR3. Each record gives: J gene, V gene, CDR3 protein.

TRBJ2-1 TRBV7-2 CASSSLGAGGLNEQFF
TRBJ2-1 TRBV14 CASSHLQSSSYNEQFF
TRBJ2-7 TRBV18 CASSPRRLAGGNSYEQYF
TRBJ2-7 TRBV5-6 CASSLFGAGEQYF
TRBJ1-2 TRBV7-9 CASTFTDNYGYTF
TRBJ1-2 TRBV6-5 CASSPGGIPYGYTF
TRBJ2-1 TRBV9 CASSVAGSEQFF
TRBJ1-1 TRBV3-1/TRBV3-2 CASSQDWRGTNTEAFF
TRBJ2-1 TRBV27 CASSTSGYNEQFF
TRBJ2-2 TRBV7-9 CASSLAQVLNTGELFF
TRBJ2-1 TRBV5-1 CASSPGTSGSTEQFF
TRBJ2-3 TRBV5-1 CASSSLAGQGTDTQYF
TRBJ1-2 TRBV6-5 CASSRPEIPNYGYTF
TRBJ2-3 TRBV7-8 CASVRTRRITDTQYF
TRBJ2-1 TRBV15 CATSRDRTNEQFF